A single T cell receptor beta chain is shown here with its context. Its target is unknown. Within the sample, other DNA sequences also encode this same CDR3. Patients were newly diagnosed with stage II-IVA oral cavity squamous cell carcinoma without prior systemic or radiation treatment. These oral cavity squamous cell carcinomas were HPV-negative and locally advanced. This sample was included in a study of neoadjuvant anti-PD-1 for oral cavity cancer. Overall study: Around day 43, patients without progression received a fourth nivolumab dose before surgery. Whole-study findings and limits: Pretreatment Treg/Th17 ratio correlated inversely with post-treatment tumor clonality.

The repertoire was sequenced with immunoSEQ multiplex PCR; TCRdb's copy has only in-frame clones and lacks some. The sample has tens of thousands of clones, 65% to 85% seen once; the top ten hold around 2.6%. The V end lost 2 bases, the J end lost 1 base, and 5 bases lay between the germline ends. Looked up from germline, CDR1 is MNHEY and CDR2 is SVGAGI. This CDR3 contains 13 residues. V is TRBV6-5 and J is TRBJ1-1; D gene uncertain. This TCR derives from a person between 40 and 79 years old with oral cavity squamous cell carcinoma. Here the sequenced sample was PBMCs, taken before nivolumab (anti-PD-1) treatment. The CDR3 nucleotides are TGTGCCAGCAGTTACAAAAGGAACACTGAAGCTTTCTTT. Amino acid sequence: CASSYKRNTEAFF.